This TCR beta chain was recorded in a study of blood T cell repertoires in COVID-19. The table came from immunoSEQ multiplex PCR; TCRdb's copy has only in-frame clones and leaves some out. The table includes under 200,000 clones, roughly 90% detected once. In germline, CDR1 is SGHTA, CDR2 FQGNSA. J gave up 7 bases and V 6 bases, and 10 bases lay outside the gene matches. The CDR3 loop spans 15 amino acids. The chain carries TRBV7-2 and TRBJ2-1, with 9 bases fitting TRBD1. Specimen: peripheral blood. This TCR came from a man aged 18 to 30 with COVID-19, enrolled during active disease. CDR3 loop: CASSPGTGPLNEQFF. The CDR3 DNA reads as TGTGCCAGCAGTCCCGGGACAGGGCCTCTGAATGAGCAGTTCTTC.